These 22 T cell receptor beta chains came from one sample sequenced in a study of CD8+ T cells in alopecia areata. Extracted RNA was reverse transcribed, and the resulting cDNA served as sequencing template. Repertoires were generated with immunoSEQ multiplex PCR, while TCRdb's copy carries only in-frame clones and drops some. The sample includes about 140,000 clones, 55% of them seen just once. The sample taken for sequencing was CD4+ T cells sorted from blood. The receptors here all came from a human donor in good health.

This chain connects TRBV30 to TRBJ1-2; D remains unclear. CDR1 and CDR2 from the germline V gene are GTSNPN and SVGIG (reference sequence). The CDR3 spans 14 residues. V lost 3 bases and J 4 bases, leaving 15 bases between the germline ends. The CDR3 sequence is CAWRGEGRSYGYTF. In DNA form, the CDR3 reads TGTGCCTGGAGAGGCGAGGGTAGGAGCTATGGCTACACCTTC.

The chain has TRBV19 and TRBJ2-4, with TRBD1 matching over 7 bases. With 6 bases clipped from V and 10 bases from J, the junction kept 9 bases outside the gene matches. CDR3 size: 13 residues. Germline-derived CDR1 and CDR2 are LNHDA and SQIVND (reference sequence). CDR3 sequence (DNA): TGTGCCAGTAGCCGGGACAGAGTGGATATTCAGTACTTC. Its translation is CASSRDRVDIQYF.

V and J are TRBV23-1 and TRBJ1-5; 8 bases align to TRBD1. TRBV23-1 is noted as an ORF with a role that remains uncertain. The CDR3 contains 15 residues. V shed 0 bases and J 5 bases; nucleotides not matched to a gene: 3. CDR3 protein: CASSQSRTGYQPQHF. The CDR3 DNA follows: TGCGCCAGCAGTCAATCCCGGACAGGGTATCAGCCCCAGCATTTT.

The sample holds one count of this clone. The J gene is TRBJ2-1, the V gene TRBV14; D is possibly TRBD2 (5 bases). Trimming stripped 4 bases from V and 0 bases from J, with 7 bases between. CDR1 is SGHDN, CDR2 FVKESK, per germline. This CDR3 is built from 14 residues. CDR3 sequence: CASSRGSSYNEQFF. CDR3 in DNA: TGTGCCAGCAGCCGAGGGAGCTCCTACAATGAGCAGTTCTTC. Variable domain in full (rest from reference TRBV14 and TRBJ2-1): EAGVTQFPSHSVIEKGQTVTLRCDPISGHDNLYWYRRVMGKEIKFLLHFVKESKQDESGMPNNRFLAERTGGTYSTLKVQPAELEDSGVYFCASSRGSSYNEQFFGPGTRLTVL.

The CDR3 DNA sequence: TGTGCCTGTCGGGCCGGATATGGACAGGGGGCGAGGGAGCAGTACTTC. Its protein product is CACRAGYGQGAREQYF. This sequence joins TRBV30 and TRBJ2-7; 11 bases are a match to TRBD1. The germline V gene encodes CDR1 GTSNPN and CDR2 SVGIG (reference sequence). Trimming cost V 6 bases and J 7 bases; bases outside gene matches: 17. The CDR3 covers 16 residues.

This clone was counted a few times. The CDR3 sequence: CASSPGGDQPQHF. The CDR3 DNA follows: TGTGCCAGCTCACCAGGGGGGGATCAGCCCCAGCATTTT. The rearrangement uses TRBV18 and TRBJ1-5; the D gene is possibly TRBD1 (5 bases). CDR3 length: 13 amino acids. CDR1 and CDR2 from the germline V gene are KGHSH and LQKENI. Trimming took off 2 bases at V and 5 bases at J, with 7 bases between the two ends.

The chain recombines TRBV9 with TRBJ2-6; the match to TRBD1 covers 7 bases. Germline lookup yields CDR1 SGDLS and CDR2 YYNGEE. The V gene end was trimmed by 0 bases and the J gene end by 2 bases; junction bases not matched to a gene: 2. This CDR3 comprises 16 residues. This chain's CDR3 is CASSVGQGAGANVLTF. The CDR3 bases are TGTGCCAGCAGCGTAGGTCAGGGGGCTGGGGCCAACGTCCTGACTTTC.

This clone was observed a handful of times. CDR3 sequence (DNA): TGCAGCGTGACCCTCGGAAGGACTGAAGCTTTCTTT. The encoded protein is CSVTLGRTEAFF. The chain has TRBV29-1 and TRBJ1-1; unclear D gene. The CDR3 runs to 12 residues. V was trimmed by 6 bases and J by 5 bases, leaving 13 bases between them. Germline V gene sequence: CDR1 SQVTM, CDR2 ANQGSEA.

This chain uses TRBV7-6 with TRBJ2-7; D possibly corresponds to TRBD2 (5 bases). V was shortened by 1 base and J by 6 bases, with 10 bases between the two germline ends. This CDR3 spans 13 amino acids. In germline, CDR1 is SGHVS, CDR2 FNYEAQ. The CDR3 loop is CASSLVGDREQYF. The CDR3 nucleotides read TGTGCCAGCAGCTTAGTCGGGGATCGCGAGCAGTACTTC.

The genes are TRBV5-1 and TRBJ2-7; TRBD1 matches at 9 bases. CDR1 is SGHRS, CDR2 YFSETQ, per germline. This CDR3 is built from 14 residues. Germline trimming cut 4 bases from V and 5 bases from J; bases unmatched to any gene: 7. The CDR3 DNA reads as TGCGCCAGCAGCCCGGGACAGGGAAGGGACGAGCAGTACTTC. It yields the protein CASSPGQGRDEQYF.

V usage is TRBV7-9 and J usage is TRBJ2-5, with 7 bases fitting TRBD2. Losses at the gene ends were 4 bases for V and 5 bases for J; bases not matched to a gene: 7. Germline CDR1 reads SEHNR; CDR2 reads FQNEAQ (reference sequence). The CDR3 loop spans 14 amino acids. The CDR3 is CASSYWTSNETQYF. The CDR3 DNA reads TGTGCCAGCAGCTATTGGACTAGTAACGAGACCCAGTACTTC. Combining the CDR3 with reference TRBV7-9 and TRBJ2-5 gives the whole variable domain DTGVSQNPRHKITKRGQNVTFRCDPISEHNRLYWYRQTLGQGPEFLTYFQNEAQLEKSRLLSDRFSAERPKGSFSTLEIQRTEQGDSAMYLCASSYWTSNETQYFGPGTRLLVL.

This clone appeared a few times. The V call is TRBV10-2, the J call TRBJ2-1, with 7 bases that match TRBD1. This CDR3 is 15 amino acids long. Germline assignment: CDR1 WSHSY and CDR2 SAAADI. The trim removed 6 bases at V and 5 bases at J, leaving 10 bases unmatched. CDR3 DNA sequence: TGCGCCAGCAGACCTACAGGGGTAGTAAACAATGAGCAGTTCTTC. Translation gives CASRPTGVVNNEQFF.

The CDR3 protein is CASSGGTEKLFF. The CDR3 region has the DNA TGCGCCAGCAGCGGAGGGACGGAGAAACTGTTTTTT. The V and J genes are TRBV5-1 and TRBJ1-4; D is perhaps TRBD1 (5 bases). Germline V CDR1 and CDR2: SGHRS, YFSETQ. CDR3 length equals 12 residues. V was cut by 4 bases and J by 11 bases, with 12 bases left in between.

This clone was recorded a few times. CDR3 nucleotides: TGTGCCAGCAGCTCCCCTAGCGTCCAAGAGACCCAGTACTTC. This codes for CASSSPSVQETQYF. The chain links TRBV5-4 to TRBJ2-5; tentatively, D is TRBD2 (6 bases). The germline gives CDR1 SGHNT, CDR2 YYREEE (reference sequence). V was pared by 3 bases and J by 1 base, with 10 bases between. CDR3 size: 14 residues.

The DNA of the CDR3 is TGTGCCAGCACCAAGGAGGCTAGCGGCACAGATACGCAGTATTTT. Translating gives CASTKEASGTDTQYF. The chain carries TRBV28 and TRBJ2-3; a weak D match, TRBD2 (6 bases). V was pared by 7 bases and J by 1 base, with 15 bases between. Per germline, CDR1 MDHEN and CDR2 SYDVKM. This CDR3 comprises 15 residues.

In this sample, this clone turned up a few times. The rearrangement uses TRBV29-1 and TRBJ1-5; 10 bases are a match to TRBD1. Trimming removed 6 bases from V and 7 bases from J; junction bases left unmatched: 6. Per the germline V gene, CDR1 is SQVTM and CDR2 is ANQGSEA. This CDR3 region has 13 residues. The CDR3 is CSVQTGGMQPQHF. The CDR3 nucleotides read TGCAGCGTCCAGACAGGGGGCATGCAGCCCCAGCATTTT.

The gene calls are TRBV6-6 and TRBJ2-5; D is ambiguous. Germline loops: CDR1 MNHNY, CDR2 SVGAGI (reference sequence). Trimming removed 8 bases from V and 3 bases from J, with 1 base in between. There are 9 residues in the CDR3. The CDR3 nucleotides are TGTGCCAGCGAAGAGACCCAGTACTTC. This translates into CASEETQYF.

The rearrangement links TRBV29-1 to TRBJ1-1; D gene uncertain. Germline lookup yields CDR1 SQVTM and CDR2 ANQGSEA. The CDR3 runs to 8 residues. The germline V and J ends were trimmed by 7 bases and 3 bases, with 0 bases remaining between them. CDR3 in amino acids: CSDTEAFF. CDR3 nucleotide sequence: TGCAGCGACACTGAAGCTTTCTTT.

The V gene is TRBV6-5, the J gene TRBJ2-5; TRBD2 is a possible D gene (5 bases). Germline V gives CDR1 MNHEY, CDR2 SVGAGI. This CDR3 spans 12 amino acids. The CDR3 here is CASGRDQETQYF. The CDR3 DNA sequence: TGTGCGTCGGGAAGGGATCAAGAGACCCAGTACTTC.

The chain combines TRBV5-1 with TRBJ1-2; TRBD1 aligns across 8 bases. The CDR3 covers 13 residues. Germline CDR1 is SGHRS and CDR2 is YFSETQ. After removal of 4 bases from V and 7 bases from J, the junction contained 6 bases not matched to a gene. The CDR3 region has the DNA TGCGCCAGCAGCGCGGACAGGGAGGGTGGCTACACCTTC. This gives the protein CASSADREGGYTF.

The CDR3 reads CAWNTGHGYYEQYF. As DNA, the CDR3 is TGTGCCTGGAACACGGGACACGGATACTACGAGCAGTACTTC. This chain connects TRBV30 to TRBJ2-7, with TRBD1 as a possible D gene (6 bases). Trimming took 4 bases from V and 3 from J, leaving 16 bases between them. The CDR3 consists of 14 residues. Germline CDR1 and CDR2: GTSNPN and SVGIG (reference sequence). Supplemented by reference TRBV30 and TRBJ2-7, the full variable domain reads SQTIHQWPATLVQPVGSPLSLECTVEGTSNPNLYWYRQAAGRGLQLLFYSVGIGQISSEVPQNLSASRPQDRQFILSSKKLLLSDSGFYLCAWNTGHGYYEQYFGPGTRLTVT.

Only a few counts were recorded for this clone. The rearrangement links TRBV7-2 to TRBJ1-2; possible D gene TRBD1, 5 bases. Trimming took off 5 bases at V and 8 bases at J, with 21 bases between the two ends. Germline values: CDR1 SGHTA, CDR2 FQGNSA. The CDR3 is made up of 15 amino acids. Here the CDR3 reads CASSREGSGIYGYTF. The CDR3 nucleotides are TGTGCCAGCAGCCGAGAGGGATCAGGGATATACGGCTACACCTTC. The full variable domain, with the rest looked up from reference TRBV7-2 and TRBJ1-2, is GAGVSQSPSNKVTEKGKDVELRCDPISGHTALYWYRQSLGQGLEFLIYFQGNSAPDKSGLPSDRFSAERTGGSVSTLTIQRTQQEDSAVYLCASSREGSGIYGYTFGSGTRLTVV.